These 2 T cell receptor beta chains were all obtained from the same sample, sequenced in a study of human T cells and chemical hapten exposure. The treatment denotes: therapeutic diphenylcyclopropenone sensitization with weekly scalp DPC. Attachment of unique molecular identifiers to individual cDNA molecules was performed in the library. MiXCR was run by TCRdb on the reads, yielding one entry per CDR3 protein. The sample contains 450 to 500 distinct CDR3 sequences, around 65% of which appear only once. The material was whole blood, obtained before DPC sensitization or 2, 6, or about 24 weeks after (not recorded which). The receptors were gathered from an adult with alopecia areata. Some clones in this sample may be carry-over from other donors' samples. This table probably holds off-target reads from a library built for another chain.

This clonotype is hyperexpanded by share. This sequence joins TRBV6-5 and TRBJ1-1; possible D gene TRBD1, 6 bases. The length of the CDR3 is 13 residues. Per the germline V gene, CDR1 is MNHEY and CDR2 is SVGAGI. Trimming removed 7 bases from V and 4 bases from J, with 13 bases in between. The CDR3 protein is CASNQQGSTEAFF. For the CDR3, the DNA is TGTGCCAGCAACCAACAGGGATCCACTGAAGCTTTCTTT.

The V gene is TRBV5-1, the J gene TRBJ2-5, with D maybe TRBD2 (6 bases). V lost 0 bases and J 2 bases, leaving 8 bases between the germline ends. Germline loops: CDR1 SGHRS, CDR2 YFSETQ. CDR3 length: 14 amino acids. The CDR3 nucleotides are TGCGCCAGCAGCTTGGGCGGGATTCAAGAGACCCAGTACTTC. It codes for CASSLGGIQETQYF.